This record covers a single T cell receptor (beta chain). Its antigen is not known. This CDR3 region has 12 residues. The V gene lost 4 bases and the J gene lost 6 bases, with 12 bases spanning the gap. CDR1 and CDR2 from the germline V gene are SQVTM and ANQGSEA. This sample stems from a study of cytomegalovirus exposure and HLA in healthy donors. Overall study findings and caveats: Later analysis showed TCR association rates varying by HLA locus, highest for DRB1 and lowest for HLA-C.

The PCR made use of 60 Vbeta and 13 Jbeta primers. The assay was immunoSEQ multiplex PCR, and TCRdb's table has in-frame clones only and misses some. The table includes about 120,000 clones, under 70% detected once. The TCR comes from a man between 18 and 29 years old in good health and CMV-seronegative. The chain joins TRBV29-1 to TRBJ1-1; D ambiguous. The specimen sequenced was PBMCs. DNA for the CDR3: TGCAGCGTTGCGACAAACAAGGCTGAAGCTTTCTTT. This gives the protein CSVATNKAEAFF. The variable domain in full, completed from reference TRBV29-1 and TRBJ1-1, reads SAVISQKPSRDICQRGTSLTIQCQVDSQVTMMFWYRQQPGQSLTLIATANQGSEATYESGFVIDKFPISRPNLTFSTLTVSNMSPEDSSIYLCSVATNKAEAFFGQGTRLTVV.